This T cell receptor beta chain was recovered during a study of CD8 T cells in Susac syndrome. The study, taken as a whole, reports: The TCR sequencing and HLA analysis in the study involved a relatively small number of individuals, as the study acknowledged.

A note on this clonotype: Its target is not known.

Between the trimmed V and J ends, which lost 0 bases and 0 bases, there was a span of 12 bases. Per the germline V gene, CDR1 is SGHDT and CDR2 is YYEEEE. This CDR3 region has 16 residues. Random hexamers were used to reverse transcribe 0.5 to 1 ug of RNA. Across 54 Vbeta and 13 Jbeta, immunoSEQ multiplex PCR amplified TCR beta CDR3. TCRdb analysed the immunoSEQ multiplex PCR reads with MiXCR anew, one entry per CDR3 protein. The table records about 200,000 distinct CDR3 sequences, around 95% of them present only once. Those who served as multiple sclerosis controls were treatment-naive patients with stable or active relapsing-remitting disease. TEMRA cells underwent FACS enrichment and CD8+ and CD4+ T cells underwent negative isolation.

The clonotype was recovered from a human donor with multiple sclerosis. Specimen: CD4+ T cells from PBMCs. The rearrangement links TRBV5-6 to TRBJ1-1, with a weak D call TRBD1 (5 bases). In DNA form, the CDR3 reads TGTGCCAGCAGCTTGGTATCTGGGACCATGAACACTGAAGCTTTCTTT. Translated: CASSLVSGTMNTEAFF.